These 17 T cell receptor beta chains were all obtained from the same sample, sequenced in a study of blood T cell repertoires in COVID-19 (dated by TCRdb to about 2020). Receptor amplification or capture employed the immunoSEQ multiplex PCR assay. TCRdb limited this immuneACCESS table to in-frame rearrangements with V and J called. A share of clones is missing; checked studies link under half to unresolved V genes, and the rest is unexplained. A total of around 100,000 clones appear in this sample, about 91% of them only once. The top ten constitute 5% of the sample. The specimen was peripheral blood. All receptors derive from a human donor in a cohort sampled during active COVID-19.

The chain uses TRBV3-1 (or the pseudogene TRBV3-2) and TRBJ2-2, with TRBD2 identical over 10 bases. This CDR3 is built from 15 residues. Germline V gene lookup returns CDR1 LGHDT and CDR2 YNNKEL (reference sequence). Germline trimming cut 4 bases from V and 6 bases from J; bases unmatched to any gene: 5. CDR3 nucleotide sequence: TGTGCCAGCAGCCCGACTAGCGGGCCCCCCGGGGAGCTGTTTTTT. Its translation is CASSPTSGPPGELFF.

This clone was detected only once. The rearrangement uses TRBV19 and TRBJ2-7; 12 bases fit TRBD2. J was trimmed by 4 bases and V by 5 bases; bases with no gene match: 9. The germline V gene encodes CDR1 LNHDA and CDR2 SQIVND (reference sequence). This CDR3 is built from 16 residues. CDR3 sequence: CASSPASGRAEYEQYF. CDR3 in DNA: TGTGCCAGTAGTCCAGCTAGCGGGAGGGCAGAGTACGAGCAGTACTTC.

This chain joins TRBV7-2 and TRBJ2-4; the match to TRBD2 covers 15 bases. Trimming took 6 bases from V and 6 from J; bases not matched to a gene: 12. This CDR3 comprises 18 residues. Germline CDR1 SGHTA, CDR2 FQGNSA. The chain's CDR3 is CASRAQPGLAGGINIQYF. CDR3 nucleotides: TGTGCCAGCAGAGCCCAGCCGGGACTAGCGGGAGGAATAAACATTCAGTACTTC.

To note about this clone: One end of the junction fails to match germline, which may point to a read error. The CDR3 loop is CASSESLRTVTYKQYF. The CDR3 bases are TGCGCCAGCAGTGAGTCACTCAGGACAGTCACCTACAAGCAGTACTTC. The chain links TRBV10-2 to TRBJ2-7, with D perhaps TRBD1 (6 bases). This CDR3 region has 16 residues. CDR1 and CDR2 (germline): WSHSY, SAAADI.

This chain links TRBV7-9 with TRBJ1-1; D unclear. Germline V gene sequence: CDR1 SEHNR, CDR2 FQNEAQ (reference sequence). V lost 6 bases, J lost 0 bases, and 17 bases lay in between. The CDR3 is made up of 16 amino acids. The CDR3 sequence: CASSSGRSSMNTEAFF. The CDR3 bases are TGTGCCAGCAGTTCCGGCAGGTCATCCATGAACACTGAAGCTTTCTTT.

V usage is TRBV19 and J usage is TRBJ2-7; weak D call: TRBD1 (6 bases). CDR1 LNHDA and CDR2 SQIVND come from the germline V gene (reference sequence). Trimming stripped 7 bases from V and 0 bases from J, with 13 bases between. This CDR3 is built from 14 residues. The CDR3 DNA sequence: TGTGCCAGTAATCCGAGGACAGACTCCTACGAGCAGTACTTC. This codes for CASNPRTDSYEQYF.

V is TRBV9 and J is TRBJ2-7, with 9 bases lining up with TRBD2. The CDR3 runs to 15 residues. Germline V gives CDR1 SGDLS, CDR2 YYNGEE. Losses at the gene ends were 0 bases for V and 5 bases for J; bases not matched to a gene: 6. As DNA, the CDR3 is TGTGCCAGCAGCGTAGTAGCGGGAGTTGGGAACGAGCAGTACTTC. Translation: CASSVVAGVGNEQYF. Full variable domain (rest looked up from reference TRBV9 and TRBJ2-7): DSGVTQTPKHLITATGQRVTLRCSPRSGDLSVYWYQQSLDQGLQFLIQYYNGEERAKGNILERFSAQQFPDLHSELNLSSLELGDSALYFCASSVVAGVGNEQYFGPGTRLTVT.

The gene calls are TRBV5-4 and TRBJ2-2; 7 bases align to TRBD1. The germline V gene has CDR1 SGHNT and CDR2 YYREEE (reference sequence). V gave up 7 bases and J gave up 7 bases; unmatched junction bases: 10. This CDR3 has 14 amino acids. For the CDR3, the DNA is TGTGCCAGCCATCCGGGACAGAACTTCGGGGAGCTGTTTTTT. Its protein is CASHPGQNFGELFF.

This clone was recorded only once. DNA of the CDR3: TGTGCCAGCAGCTTAGGAGGGGGACAGGGAGTCGAGACCCAGTACTTC. This gives the protein CASSLGGGQGVETQYF. The chain employs TRBV11-2 and TRBJ2-5; 9 nucleotides line up with TRBD1. Germline V gives CDR1 SGHAT, CDR2 FQNNGV. CDR3 length: 16 amino acids. V lost 1 base to trimming and J lost 5 bases; unmatched junction nucleotides: 8.

The rearrangement uses TRBV7-2 and TRBJ1-4; 7 nucleotides agree with TRBD1. Germline assignment: CDR1 SGHTA and CDR2 FQGNSA. The CDR3 totals 14 residues. V dropped 5 bases and J dropped 3; count of bases not matched to a gene: 3. The CDR3 nucleotides are TGTGCCAGCAGCGCGCAGGGGGCTAATGAAAAACTGTTTTTT. Translation: CASSAQGANEKLFF.

The chain couples TRBV7-8 to TRBJ1-5; tentative D call: TRBD1 (5 bases). CDR3 length equals 13 residues. CDR1 is SGHVS and CDR2 is FQNEAQ in the germline V gene. V was cut by 0 bases and J by 5 bases, with 5 bases left in between. The CDR3 protein is CASSLARDQPQHF. The CDR3 coding sequence is TGTGCCAGCAGCTTAGCCAGGGATCAGCCCCAGCATTTT.

V is TRBV5-1 and J is TRBJ2-7; the match to TRBD1 covers 8 bases. Germline CDR1 is SGHRS and CDR2 is YFSETQ. J lost 3 bases, V lost 0 bases, and 17 bases had no gene match. CDR3 length equals 19 residues. CDR3 sequence: CASSLAPGGGQNLNYEQYF. DNA for the CDR3: TGCGCCAGCAGCTTGGCCCCAGGGGGCGGCCAGAATCTAAACTACGAGCAGTACTTC.

The chain has TRBV5-5 and TRBJ2-1, with TRBD1 matching 8 bases. The CDR3 sequence is 16 residues long. Losses at the gene ends were 4 bases for V and 12 bases for J; bases not matched to a gene: 18. The germline CDR1 and CDR2 sequences are SGHKS and YYEKEE (reference sequence). CDR3 region: CASSRDSGGPFSLQFF. CDR3 in DNA: TGTGCCAGCAGCAGGGACTCAGGGGGCCCCTTTTCCCTGCAGTTCTTC.

The J gene is TRBJ2-2, the V gene TRBV28; 11 nucleotides align to TRBD1. Germline CDR1 reads MDHEN; CDR2 reads SYDVKM. V shed 7 bases and J 6 bases; nucleotides not matched to a gene: 1. The CDR3 extends over 13 amino acids. The CDR3 protein is CASKGQGAGELFF. The CDR3 coding sequence is TGTGCCAGCAAGGGACAGGGGGCCGGGGAGCTGTTTTTT.

The chain uses TRBV6-5 and TRBJ2-7, with D perhaps matching TRBD1 (6 bases). This CDR3 comprises 13 residues. The V gene's germline CDR1 is MNHEY and CDR2 SVGAGI. Trimming removed 6 bases at V and 5 bases at J, with 14 bases between. CDR3 DNA sequence: TGTGCCAGCAGGCCCCTTACAGGGAACGAGCAGTACTTC. It yields the protein CASRPLTGNEQYF.

The chain couples TRBV6-5 to TRBJ1-5, with TRBD1 matching over 9 bases. The CDR3 is 14 residues long. J gave up 6 bases and V 6 bases, and 6 bases lay outside the gene matches. CDR1 is MNHEY and CDR2 is SVGAGI in the germline V gene. This CDR3 reads CASSPGQGFQPQHF. The CDR3 bases are TGTGCCAGCAGCCCGGGACAGGGATTTCAGCCCCAGCATTTT.

The genes are TRBV4-1 and TRBJ2-7; a weak D match, TRBD2 (6 bases). CDR3 length: 14 amino acids. V dropped 4 bases and J dropped 2 bases, with 12 bases sitting between them. Per the germline V gene, CDR1 is MGHRA and CDR2 is YSYEKL. The CDR3 here is CASSPGEFTYEQYF. The CDR3 DNA is TGCGCCAGCAGCCCGGGGGAGTTCACCTACGAGCAGTACTTC.